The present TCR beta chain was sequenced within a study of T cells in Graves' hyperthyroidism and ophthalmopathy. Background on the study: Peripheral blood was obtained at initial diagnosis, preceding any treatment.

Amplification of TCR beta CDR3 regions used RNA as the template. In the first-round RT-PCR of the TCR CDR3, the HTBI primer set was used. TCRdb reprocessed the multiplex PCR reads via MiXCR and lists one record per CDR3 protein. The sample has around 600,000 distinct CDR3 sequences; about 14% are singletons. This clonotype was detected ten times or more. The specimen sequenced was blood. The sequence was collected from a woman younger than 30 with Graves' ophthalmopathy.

CDR3 protein: CASSIYPAGVLNEQFF. The CDR3 DNA sequence: TGTGCCAGTAGTATTTACCCAGCGGGAGTCCTAAATGAGCAGTTCTTC. The gene calls are TRBV19 and TRBJ2-1; 8 bases match TRBD2. The J segment lost 7 bases and the V segment lost 3 bases, leaving 11 bases of the junction unmatched. CDR1 is LNHDA and CDR2 is SQIVND in the germline V gene (reference sequence). This CDR3 contains 16 residues. The variable domain in full, completed from reference TRBV19 and TRBJ2-1, reads DGGITQSPKYLFRKEGQNVTLSCEQNLNHDAMYWYRQDPGQGLRLIYYSQIVNDFQKGDIAEGYSVSREKKESFPLTVTSAQKNPTAFYLCASSIYPAGVLNEQFFGPGTRLTVL.